This T cell receptor (beta chain) appears in the sequencing data of a study of cytotoxic CD8 clonotypes in ibrutinib-treated CLL. Data came from immunoSEQ multiplex PCR; TCRdb stores just in-frame clones and leaves some out. In the table there are hundreds of thousands of clones, around four fifths of which are singletons. The V segment lost 2 bases and the J segment 6 bases; nucleotides outside the gene matches: 3. This CDR3 is 13 amino acids long. Germline V gene lookup returns CDR1 SGHNT and CDR2 YYREEE (reference sequence). V usage is TRBV5-4 and J usage is TRBJ2-7, with 9 nucleotides matching TRBD2. The sequence was obtained from a human donor with chronic lymphocytic leukemia. The specimen comprised PBMCs, sampled before ibrutinib treatment. DNA of the CDR3: TGTGCCAGCAGCTTAGCGGGAGGTCTCGAGCAGTACTTC. Protein: CASSLAGGLEQYF.